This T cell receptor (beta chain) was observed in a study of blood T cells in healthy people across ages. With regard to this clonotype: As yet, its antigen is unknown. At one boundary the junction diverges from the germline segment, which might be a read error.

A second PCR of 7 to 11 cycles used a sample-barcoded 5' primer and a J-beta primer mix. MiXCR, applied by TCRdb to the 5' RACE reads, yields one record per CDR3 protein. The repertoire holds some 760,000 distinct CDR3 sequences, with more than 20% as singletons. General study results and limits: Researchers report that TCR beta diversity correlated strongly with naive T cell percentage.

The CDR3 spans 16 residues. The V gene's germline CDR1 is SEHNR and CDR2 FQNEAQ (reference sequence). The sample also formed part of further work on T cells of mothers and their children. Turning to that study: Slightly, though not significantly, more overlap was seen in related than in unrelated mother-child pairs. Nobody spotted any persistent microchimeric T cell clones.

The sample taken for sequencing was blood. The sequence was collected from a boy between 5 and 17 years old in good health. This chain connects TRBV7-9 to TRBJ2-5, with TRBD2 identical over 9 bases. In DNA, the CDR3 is TGTGCCAGCGGCTTAAAGGCGGGGGGGATATCGGAGACCCAGTACTTC. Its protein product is CASGLKAGGISETQYF. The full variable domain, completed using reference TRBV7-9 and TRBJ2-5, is DTGVSQNPRHKITKRGQNVTFRCDPISEHNRLYWYRQTLGQGPEFLTYFQNEAQLEKSRLLSDRFSAERPKGSFSTLEIQRTEQGDSAMYLCASGLKAGGISETQYFGPGTRLLVL.